This passage covers 12 T cell receptor beta chains from one sample sequenced in a study of blood T cell repertoires in COVID-19. TCRdb's copy holds only in-frame clones and misses some; the assay was immunoSEQ multiplex PCR. The data hold about 430,000 clones, with 80% to 90% observed a single time. The sequenced material came from PBMCs or T cells enriched from blood (not recorded which). These receptors all come from a man aged 25 to 45 who had recovered from COVID-19.

This clone has a single count. The rearrangement links TRBV7-2 to TRBJ1-6, with 10 bases that match TRBD1. Germline CDR1 is SGHTA and CDR2 is FQGNSA. V shed 1 base, J shed 13 bases, and the junction held 13 bases outside the gene matches. The CDR3 is 17 residues long. Here the CDR3 DNA reads TGTGCCAGCAGCTTAGTAGGGACAGGGGCGGTCGAGGTGCCCCTCCACTTT. Residues: CASSLVGTGAVEVPLHF.

The chain combines TRBV7-9 with TRBJ1-1; D not certain. The CDR3 loop spans 11 amino acids. Trimming stripped 9 bases from V and 7 bases from J, with 12 bases between. Germline CDR1 and CDR2: SEHNR and FQNEAQ (reference sequence). The CDR3 DNA follows: TGTGCCAGTCACCGCGGATTTGAAGCTTTCTTT. Protein: CASHRGFEAFF.

This chain joins TRBV7-9 and TRBJ2-3; 10 bases are a match to TRBD1. The length of the CDR3 is 18 residues. From germline, CDR1 is SEHNR and CDR2 FQNEAQ (reference sequence). After removal of 10 bases from V and 4 bases from J, the junction contained 20 bases not matched to a gene. In DNA, the CDR3 is TGTGCCACCTCCATTCAGCGCGGGACAGGGGCCGGAGCAGATACGCAGTATTTT. This gives the protein CATSIQRGTGAGADTQYF.

As for this clone: Other DNA sequences in the sample encode the same CDR3. The chain has TRBV20-1 and TRBJ2-7; D possibly corresponds to TRBD2 (5 bases). CDR1 DFQATT and CDR2 SNEGSKA come from the germline V gene (reference sequence). Trimming removed 6 bases from V and 3 bases from J, with 9 bases in between. CDR3 length equals 11 residues. The DNA of the CDR3 is TGCAGTGCGAGCAGCGGCTACGAGCAGTACTTC. This sequence encodes CSASSGYEQYF.

The chain combines TRBV24-1 with TRBJ2-1; D gene uncertain. The germline V gene encodes CDR1 KGHDR and CDR2 SFDVKD. The V end lost 3 bases, the J end lost 7 bases, and 3 bases lay between the germline ends. The length of the CDR3 is 11 residues. The CDR3 coding sequence is TGTGCCACCAGTGATGTAAATGAGCAGTTCTTC. The encoded protein is CATSDVNEQFF.

The chain links TRBV6-5 to TRBJ2-7, with D uncertain. Trimming stripped 6 bases from V and 1 base from J, with 10 bases between. Germline V gene lookup returns CDR1 MNHEY and CDR2 SVGAGI. The CDR3 has 13 amino acids. CDR3 DNA sequence: TGTGCCAGCAGCCCAGGATCTTCCTACGAGCAGTACTTC. This sequence encodes CASSPGSSYEQYF.

The gene calls are TRBV7-9 and TRBJ2-7; D is perhaps TRBD2 (6 bases). Germline CDR1 and CDR2: SEHNR and FQNEAQ (reference sequence). Trimming shortened V by 1 base and J by 2 bases, and 12 bases separated the two germline ends. The CDR3 has 15 residues. Here the CDR3 reads CASSLEAGGAYEQYF. Here the CDR3 DNA reads TGTGCCAGCAGCTTAGAGGCTGGCGGGGCCTACGAGCAGTACTTC.

This clone was counted between two and nine times. Other DNA sequences from this sample encode an identical CDR3 as well. The chain has TRBV28 and TRBJ1-5; D is uncertain. The germline gives CDR1 MDHEN, CDR2 SYDVKM. CDR3 length equals 12 residues. Trimming took 6 bases from V and 5 from J, leaving 8 bases between them. The CDR3 DNA reads as TGTGCCAGCAGCCCCGTCGATCAGCCCCAGCATTTT. This sequence encodes CASSPVDQPQHF. The full variable domain, rest sourced from reference TRBV28 and TRBJ1-5, is DVKVTQSSRYLVKRTGEKVFLECVQDMDHENMFWYRQDPGLGLRLIYFSYDVKMKEKGDIPEGYSVSREKKERFSLILESASTNQTSMYLCASSPVDQPQHFGDGTRLSIL.

The chain joins TRBV6-1 to TRBJ2-7; maybe TRBD2 (5 bases). Between the trimmed V and J ends, which lost 3 bases and 2 bases, there was a span of 11 bases. Germline V gives CDR1 MNHNS, CDR2 SASEGT. The CDR3 contains 14 residues. The DNA for the CDR3 is TGTGCCAGCAGTGACACGACTATAACCTACGAGCAGTACTTC. Its translation is CASSDTTITYEQYF.

The rearrangement uses TRBV28 and TRBJ2-7; no clear D gene. With 5 bases removed from V and 2 bases from J, the gap between germline ends came to 10 bases. The CDR3 has 13 amino acids. Germline V gene data show CDR1 as MDHEN and CDR2 as SYDVKM. CDR3 protein: CASSPSPPYEQYF. CDR3 DNA sequence: TGTGCCAGCAGTCCCTCCCCCCCCTACGAGCAGTACTTC.

In this sample, this clone turned up once. The chain is built from TRBV10-3 and TRBJ1-1, with 7 bases identical to TRBD1. CDR3 size: 16 residues. Germline V gives CDR1 ENHRY, CDR2 SYGVKD. Unmatched junction bases numbered 10, after V lost 6 bases and J lost 0 bases. The CDR3 here is CAIRRERGRMNTEAFF. Written as DNA, the CDR3 is TGTGCCATCAGAAGGGAGAGGGGGCGTATGAACACTGAAGCTTTCTTT.

The chain combines TRBV5-1 with TRBJ2-3; 7 positions match TRBD2. Per the germline V gene, CDR1 is SGHRS and CDR2 is YFSETQ. This CDR3 has 14 residues. Unmatched junction bases numbered 4, after V lost 4 bases and J lost 2 bases. The CDR3 nucleotides are TGCGCCAGCAGCGTTAGCGGGTACACAGATACGCAGTATTTT. Amino acids: CASSVSGYTDTQYF.